The rows below give T cell receptor beta chains drawn from one sample of a study of blood T cell repertoires in COVID-19. The data were produced by immunoSEQ multiplex PCR, yet TCRdb's version contains in-frame clones alone and is incomplete. The sample contains over 200,000 clones, approximately 75% of which appear only once. What was sequenced was PBMCs or T cells enriched from blood (not recorded which). Source of these receptors: a man between 40 and 49 years old who had recovered from COVID-19. The CDR3 runs from the conserved cysteine through the conserved F or W. Fields, in order: clone size, J gene, V gene, CDR3 protein. Clone sizes are given selectively: once, few, many, or a class where the clone is expanded.

few	TRBJ2-1	TRBV7-2	CASSLDYGRGEQFF
.	TRBJ2-1	TRBV7-6	CASSSPGGGSSYNEQFF
once	TRBJ2-1	TRBV5-5	CASSLGPGGYNEQFF
.	TRBJ1-5	TRBV19	CASNNRVNQPQHF
.	TRBJ2-7	TRBV30	CAWSAGQGRVQYF
.	TRBJ2-1	TRBV7-2	CASSLGGGGAAEQFF
.	TRBJ2-1	TRBV20-1	CSARGREWQFF
.	TRBJ2-3	TRBV19	CASSTRTGRTDTQYF
.	TRBJ1-2	TRBV2	CASSLDRSANYGYTF
.	TRBJ2-5	TRBV4-1	CASSQDLSGGAGETQYF
.	TRBJ1-2	TRBV29-1	CSAITQGNYGYTF
.	TRBJ1-2	TRBV9	CASSPPGRGSHGYTF
.	TRBJ1-5	TRBV24-1	CATSASSEGESNQPQHF
.	TRBJ2-3	TRBV12-5	CASGPPGTSGTDTQYF
.	TRBJ1-5	TRBV6-2/TRBV6-3	CASSRQGTQPQHF
.	TRBJ1-3	TRBV18	CASSISNRGRSGNTIYF
.	TRBJ2-5	TRBV19	CASSSSVAGGQETQYF
.	TRBJ2-1	TRBV7-8	CASSLGGTYNEQFF
.	TRBJ2-2	TRBV18	CASSPGQGFGELFF
few	TRBJ2-7	TRBV7-3	CASATSGNYEQYF
.	TRBJ2-1	TRBV19	CATTRLSGGSYNEQFF
.	TRBJ2-3	TRBV7-9	CASSLGTSDTQYF
once	TRBJ1-5	TRBV12-5	CASGLVALDRARNQPQHF
.	TRBJ2-1	TRBV7-8	CASSYLTGDGEQFF
few	TRBJ2-1	TRBV24-1	CATSEWTKWGEFF
.	TRBJ1-4	TRBV24-1	CATSDGQGDNEKLFF
few	TRBJ2-1	TRBV19	CASSIGSSGRDEQFF
many	TRBJ1-5	TRBV6-5	CASSYSAQTGTQPQHF
.	TRBJ1-2	TRBV27	CASSFKGGGGYTF
.	TRBJ2-7	TRBV5-1	CASSLGLASYEQYF
once	TRBJ2-7	TRBV4-1	CASSKQTGADSYEQYF
.	TRBJ2-7	TRBV5-4	CASSFAGPGRYEQYF
few	TRBJ1-5	TRBV3-1/TRBV3-2	CASSPFGDYQPQHF
.	TRBJ1-2	TRBV7-2	CASSFNRFNYGYTF
.	TRBJ2-1	TRBV5-6	CASSEDTYNEQFF
.	TRBJ1-2	TRBV9	CASSDSVRSGYTF
once	TRBJ1-5	TRBV6-5	CASSRQGRQPQHF
.	TRBJ1-1	TRBV2	CASTRETEAFF
once	TRBJ1-2	TRBV4-1	CASSQDQRPQTF